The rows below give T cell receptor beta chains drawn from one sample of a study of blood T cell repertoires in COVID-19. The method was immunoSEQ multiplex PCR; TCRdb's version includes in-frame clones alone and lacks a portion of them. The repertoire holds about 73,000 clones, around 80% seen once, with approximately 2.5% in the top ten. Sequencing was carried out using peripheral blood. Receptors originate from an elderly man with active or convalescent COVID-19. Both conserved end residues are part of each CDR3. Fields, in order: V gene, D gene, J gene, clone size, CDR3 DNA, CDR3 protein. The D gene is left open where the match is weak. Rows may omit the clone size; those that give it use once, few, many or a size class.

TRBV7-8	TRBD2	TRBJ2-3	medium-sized	TGTGCCAGCAGCTTCCGTTGGAGGACTAGCGGACTTGGGGCAGATACGCAGTATTTT	CASSFRWRTSGLGADTQYF
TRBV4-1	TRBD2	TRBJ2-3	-	TGCGCCAGCAGCCAAGACCCCCCCAGCGGGGGACCCACAGATACGCAGTATTTT	CASSQDPPSGGPTDTQYF
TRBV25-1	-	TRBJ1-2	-	TGTGCCAGCAGCGGACTTTATGGCTACACCTTC	CASSGLYGYTF
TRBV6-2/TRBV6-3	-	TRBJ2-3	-	TGTGCCAGCAGTTACTCTGGGGGGACAGATACGCAGTATTTT	CASSYSGGTDTQYF
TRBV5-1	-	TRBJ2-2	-	TGCGCCAGCAGCTTGGCCGGGGAGCAAGGGGAGCTGTTTTTT	CASSLAGEQGELFF
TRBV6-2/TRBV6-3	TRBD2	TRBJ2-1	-	TGTGCCAGCAGTGTCTTAAGCGGGAGGGGAGGTGAGCAGTTCTTC	CASSVLSGRGGEQFF
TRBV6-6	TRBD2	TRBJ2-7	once	TGTGCCAGCAGTTCTCGGACTAGCGGCTCCTACGAGCAGTACTTC	CASSSRTSGSYEQYF
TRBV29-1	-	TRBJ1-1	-	TGCAGCGTTGATATTAGGGGAACCGAAGCTTTCTTT	CSVDIRGTEAFF
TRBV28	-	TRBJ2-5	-	TGTGCCAGCAGTTTATATTCAACCCAGTACTTC	CASSLYSTQYF
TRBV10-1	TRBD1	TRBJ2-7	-	TGCGCCAGCAGTAAAGGACAGGGCTACGAGCAGTACTTC	CASSKGQGYEQYF
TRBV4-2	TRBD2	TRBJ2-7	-	TGTGCCAGCAGCCAAGACGGTGGGGAACGGGAGGACGAGCAGTACTTC	CASSQDGGEREDEQYF
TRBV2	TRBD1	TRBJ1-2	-	TGTGCCAGCAGCCCGACAGGGGCGCAGACCGGCTACACCTTC	CASSPTGAQTGYTF
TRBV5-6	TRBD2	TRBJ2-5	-	TGTGCCAGCAGCGCGGGACTAGCGGGAGAGCGGGAGACCCAGTACTTC	CASSAGLAGERETQYF
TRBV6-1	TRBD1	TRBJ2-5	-	TGTGCCAGCAGTGAGCAGACAGGGGTTAGAGAGACCCAGTACTTC	CASSEQTGVRETQYF
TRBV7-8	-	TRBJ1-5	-	TGTGCCAGCAGCCAGGAGGATCAGCCCCAGCATTTT	CASSQEDQPQHF
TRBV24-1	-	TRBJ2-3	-	TGTGCCACCAGTGCAGGGGGCACAGATACGCAGTATTTT	CATSAGGTDTQYF
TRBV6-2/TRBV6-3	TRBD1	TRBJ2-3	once	TGTGCCAGCAGTTGGACAGGGTCGGATACGCAGTATTTT	CASSWTGSDTQYF
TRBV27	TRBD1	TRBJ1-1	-	TGTGCCAGCAGTTTTGGGACAGGCCGTAAGAACACTGAAGCTTTCTTT	CASSFGTGRKNTEAFF
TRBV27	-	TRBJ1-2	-	TGTGCCAGCAGACGGAGTGAGGGTTGGAGTGGCTACACCTTC	CASRRSEGWSGYTF
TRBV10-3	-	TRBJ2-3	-	TGTGCCATCAGTGAAGGGACACCGAGCACAGATACGCAGTATTTT	CAISEGTPSTDTQYF
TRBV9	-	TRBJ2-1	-	TGTGCCAGCAGCGTGGCGAAACCGGGACTGGTCTACAATGAGCAGTTCTTC	CASSVAKPGLVYNEQFF
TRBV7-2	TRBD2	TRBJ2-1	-	TGTGCCAGCAGCTTGGGGGGGATCGCCTACAATGAGCAGTTCTTC	CASSLGGIAYNEQFF
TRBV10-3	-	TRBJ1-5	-	TGTGCCATCAGTGAGTCGCGGGGGGCCGGTAATCAGCCCCAGCATTTT	CAISESRGAGNQPQHF
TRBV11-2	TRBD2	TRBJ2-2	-	TGTGCCAGCAGCTTCCCTACCGGGGGGGCCGAAACCGGGGAGCTGTTTTTT	CASSFPTGGAETGELFF
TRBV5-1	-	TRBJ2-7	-	TGCGCCAGCAGCTTGGATGGGTCAGCGAACGAGCAGTACTTC	CASSLDGSANEQYF
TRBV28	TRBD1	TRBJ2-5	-	TGTGCCAGCAGGTCACAGGGGGCCATAGGGGGGGGCGAGACCCAGTACTTC	CASRSQGAIGGGETQYF
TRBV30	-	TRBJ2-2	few	TGTGCCTGGAGTGACATACCCACCGGGGAGCTGTTTTTT	CAWSDIPTGELFF
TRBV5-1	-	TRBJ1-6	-	TGCGCCAGCCGCACCTATACGGGGGGGAATTCACCCCTCCACTTT	CASRTYTGGNSPLHF
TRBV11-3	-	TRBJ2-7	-	TGTGCCAGCAGCTTAGGGCCCCGCGAGCAGTACTTC	CASSLGPREQYF
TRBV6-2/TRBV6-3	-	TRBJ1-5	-	TGTGCCAGCAGTTACTCCTCAGATCAGCCCCAGCATTTT	CASSYSSDQPQHF
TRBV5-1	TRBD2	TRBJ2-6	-	TGCGCCAGCAGCTACGGGACTAGCGGCCTGGGGGCCAACGTCCTGACTTTC	CASSYGTSGLGANVLTF
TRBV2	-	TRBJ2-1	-	TGTGCCAGCAGTGGGGGCGCTACATCCTACAATGAGCAGTTCTTC	CASSGGATSYNEQFF
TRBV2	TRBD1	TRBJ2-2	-	TGTGCCAGCCATGGACAGGGAAGGGGTACCGGGGAGCTGTTTTTT	CASHGQGRGTGELFF
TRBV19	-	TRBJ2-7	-	TGTGCCAGTAGTATAGGGCCGAATTTCCCCTACGAGCAGTACTTC	CASSIGPNFPYEQYF
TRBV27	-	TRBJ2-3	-	TGTGCCAGCACTTTGTCTGGCGGAGATACGCAGTATTTT	CASTLSGGDTQYF
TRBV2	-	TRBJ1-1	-	TGTGCCAGCAGCGTGTGGATGGAGGCTTTCTTT	CASSVWMEAFF
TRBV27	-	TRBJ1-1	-	TGTGCCAGCGCCGGTTTTCGGTCAGGGAACACTGAAGCTTTCTTT	CASAGFRSGNTEAFF
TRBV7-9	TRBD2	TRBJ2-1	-	TGTGCCAGCAGCATTAGCGGGGGCTTGTCCTACAATGAGCAGTTCTTC	CASSISGGLSYNEQFF
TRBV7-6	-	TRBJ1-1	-	TGTGCCAGCAGCTTAGACAGGGTGAACACTGAAGCTTTCTTT	CASSLDRVNTEAFF
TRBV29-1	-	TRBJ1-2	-	TGCAGCGTTGAAGATGAGTACGGGGGAAACTATGGCTACACCTTC	CSVEDEYGGNYGYTF
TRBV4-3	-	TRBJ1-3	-	TGCGCCAGCAGCCAGGCGGGGGGGGGAAACACCATATATTTT	CASSQAGGGNTIYF
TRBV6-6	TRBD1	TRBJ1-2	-	TGTGCCAGCAGTCGACAGGGCGGAGAGTATGGCTACACCTTC	CASSRQGGEYGYTF
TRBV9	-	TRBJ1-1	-	TGTGCCAGCAGCGTAGGGGAGGGCCGGGAAGCTTTCTTT	CASSVGEGREAFF
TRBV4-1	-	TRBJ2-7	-	TGCGCCAGCAGCCATGGTAGCGAAAGCTCCTACGAGCAGTACTTC	CASSHGSESSYEQYF
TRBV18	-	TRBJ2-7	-	TGTGCCAGCTCTCCTCGCGCCAGGGAACTCTACGAGCAGTACTTC	CASSPRARELYEQYF
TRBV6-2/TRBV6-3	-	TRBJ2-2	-	TGTGCCAGCAGTTACAGTAGAACCGGGGAGCTGTTTTTT	CASSYSRTGELFF
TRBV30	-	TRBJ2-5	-	TGTGCCTGGGGTTCGACTAGACCGCAAGAGACCCAGTACTTC	CAWGSTRPQETQYF
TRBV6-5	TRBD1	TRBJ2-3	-	TGTGCCAGCAGACCATACAGGGGGCGCGGAGATACGCAGTATTTT	CASRPYRGRGDTQYF